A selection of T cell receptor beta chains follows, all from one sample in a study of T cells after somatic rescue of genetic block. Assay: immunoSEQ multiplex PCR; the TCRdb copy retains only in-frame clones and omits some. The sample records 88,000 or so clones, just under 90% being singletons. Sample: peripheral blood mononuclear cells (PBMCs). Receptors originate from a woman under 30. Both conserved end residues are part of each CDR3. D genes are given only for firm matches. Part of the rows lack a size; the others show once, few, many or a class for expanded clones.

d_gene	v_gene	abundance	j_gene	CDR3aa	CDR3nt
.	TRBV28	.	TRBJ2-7	CASSSPGLLVAPIYEQYF	TGTGCCAGCAGTTCGCCCGGACTCCTAGTTGCCCCGATCTACGAGCAGTACTTC
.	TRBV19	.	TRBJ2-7	CASSIGGVGAYEQYF	TGTGCCAGTAGTATAGGTGGGGTGGGGGCCTACGAGCAGTACTTC
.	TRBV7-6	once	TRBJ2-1	CASSLRAGLLDEQFF	TGTGCCAGCAGCTTACGCGCGGGACTTCTCGATGAGCAGTTCTTC
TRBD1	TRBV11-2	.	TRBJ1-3	CASSSTLGTVFYSGNTIYF	TGTGCCAGCAGCTCTACGCTTGGGACAGTCTTTTACTCTGGAAACACCATATATTTT
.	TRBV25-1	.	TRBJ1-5	CASSASGNQPQHF	TGTGCCAGCAGTGCGTCCGGGAATCAGCCCCAGCATTTT
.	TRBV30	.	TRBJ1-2	CAWTPPNYGYTF	TGTGCCTGGACTCCCCCTAACTATGGCTACACCTTC
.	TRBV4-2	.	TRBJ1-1	CASSQDPGRTVEAFF	TGTGCCAGCAGCCAAGACCCCGGGCGGACAGTTGAAGCTTTCTTT
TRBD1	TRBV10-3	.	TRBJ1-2	CAISPGQLYGYTF	TGTGCCATCAGTCCGGGACAGCTCTATGGCTACACCTTC
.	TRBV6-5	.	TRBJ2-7	CASRRWDGASREQYF	TGTGCCAGCAGAAGGTGGGACGGGGCCTCGCGGGAGCAGTACTTC
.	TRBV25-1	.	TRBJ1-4	CASSSGDRSYEKLFF	TGTGCCAGCAGTTCAGGGGACCGATCCTATGAAAAACTGTTTTTT
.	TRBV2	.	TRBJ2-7	CASSWTPQSSYEQYF	TGTGCCAGCAGTTGGACACCCCAGAGCTCCTACGAGCAGTACTTC
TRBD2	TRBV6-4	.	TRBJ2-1	CASSDGTSGPNEQFF	TGTGCCAGCAGTGACGGGACTAGCGGGCCTAATGAGCAGTTCTTC
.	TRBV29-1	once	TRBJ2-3	CSVGPTSGSDTQYF	TGCAGCGTCGGCCCTACGTCAGGGTCAGATACGCAGTATTTT